This T cell receptor (beta chain) was sequenced for a study of T cells in Graves' hyperthyroidism and ophthalmopathy. RNA transcripts yielded amplified TCR beta CDR3 regions. During a first-round RT-PCR of the TCR CDR3, the HTBI primer set was used. In TCRdb, the multiplex PCR reads were re-called with MiXCR into one record per CDR3 protein. The sample yields around 690,000 distinct CDR3 sequences, 17% seen once. Per the germline V gene, CDR1 is MDHEN and CDR2 is SYDVKM. The V end was cut by 6 bases, the J end by 0 bases, with 9 bases between. This CDR3 comprises 14 residues. The receptor was derived from a man in his forties or fifties with Graves' hyperthyroidism. Sequenced input: blood. V is TRBV28 and J is TRBJ1-5; D is uncertain. The CDR3 reads CASRTFDSNQPQHF. Written as DNA, the CDR3 is TGTGCCAGCAGGACATTCGATAGCAATCAGCCCCAGCATTTT.